Listed below are T cell receptor beta chains from one sample, sequenced in a study of shared clonotypes between healthy human individuals. Using immunoSEQ multiplex PCR, the repertoire was profiled, and TCRdb retains in-frame clones only, with some absent. This sample has nearly 2 million clones, with over 85% found just once. Material: naive CD8+ T cells sorted from blood. The receptor set was obtained from a man between 18 and 35 years old in good health. Each CDR3 is given with its conserved first and last residue. A D gene is named only where the DNA matches it firmly. A row's size may be missing; if present it is once, few, many or a size class.

d_call	clone_size	v_call	j_call	cdr3_nt	cdr3_aa
TRBD1	.	TRBV27	TRBJ2-1	TGTGCCAGCAGTACAGGGGAGCCCTCCTACAATGAGCAGTTCTTC	CASSTGEPSYNEQFF
.	.	TRBV5-6	TRBJ1-1	TGTGCCAGCAGCTTAGGTAGGAACACTGAAGCTTTCTTT	CASSLGRNTEAFF
TRBD2	.	TRBV2	TRBJ2-3	TGTGCCAGCAGTGGAGATATTGGACTAGCGGCCACAGATACGCAGTATTTT	CASSGDIGLAATDTQYF
.	.	TRBV11-2	TRBJ1-4	TGTGCCAGCAGCCTCAGTTATCAGGAAACTGAAAAACTGTTTTTT	CASSLSYQETEKLFF
.	.	TRBV30	TRBJ2-7	TGTGCCTGGGAGAACCAGGGTTACTACGAGCAGTACTTC	CAWENQGYYEQYF
TRBD1	.	TRBV2	TRBJ1-6	TGTGCCAGCCAAAGGCAGGGACAGGGGAATTCACCCCTCCACTTT	CASQRQGQGNSPLHF
.	.	TRBV6-5	TRBJ2-7	TGTGCCAGCAGTTCCACCCGGGTCAGCTACGAGCAGTACTTC	CASSSTRVSYEQYF
TRBD1	.	TRBV2	TRBJ2-7	TGTGCCAGCAGTGATCCGGGACAGGGGTACGAGCAGTACTTC	CASSDPGQGYEQYF
.	.	TRBV6-1	TRBJ1-6	TGTGCCAGCAGTGACAAGGTACTGGTTTCACCCCTCCACTTT	CASSDKVLVSPLHF
TRBD2	.	TRBV4-1	TRBJ2-7	TGCGCCAGCAGCCAAGAAACTAGCGGGAGGGCCGAGCAGTACTTC	CASSQETSGRAEQYF
.	.	TRBV7-9	TRBJ2-3	TGTGCCAGCAGCTTAGCGGAGCTAGCTCAGCCCACAGATACGCAGTATTTT	CASSLAELAQPTDTQYF
TRBD2	once	TRBV7-9	TRBJ2-1	TGTGCCAGCAGCCCGCCCAGTAGCGGGGCCTACAATGAGCAGTTCTTC	CASSPPSSGAYNEQFF
TRBD1	.	TRBV11-2	TRBJ2-2	TGTGCCAGCAGCTCCGGGACAGGGAACACCGGGGAGCTGTTTTTT	CASSSGTGNTGELFF
.	once	TRBV9	TRBJ1-2	TGTGCCAGCAGCGTAGGAGGCGACCATAACTATGGCTACACCTTC	CASSVGGDHNYGYTF
.	.	TRBV4-1	TRBJ2-1	TGCGCCAGCAGCCAATCTGTTGGGTTTTACAATGAGCAGTTCTTC	CASSQSVGFYNEQFF
.	.	TRBV28	TRBJ2-7	TGTGCCAGCAGTTTATCTGCAGCGACCTACTCCTACGAGCAGTACTTC	CASSLSAATYSYEQYF
.	.	TRBV7-9	TRBJ1-1	TGTGCCATTACGGGCCAACCCATTGAAGCTTTCTTT	CAITGQPIEAFF
.	.	TRBV4-1	TRBJ1-2	TGCGCCAGCAGCCAAGATTCAACAGGGAGGCTCGGCTACACCTTC	CASSQDSTGRLGYTF
.	.	TRBV6-6	TRBJ2-7	TGTGCCAGCAGTTACCCCACAGGGAGGGGGACCTACGAGCAGTACTTC	CASSYPTGRGTYEQYF
.	.	TRBV2	TRBJ2-7	TGTGCCAGCAGTGTCAGGGTATACGAGCAGTACTTC	CASSVRVYEQYF
.	.	TRBV29-1	TRBJ2-1	TGCAGCGTTGAAGGGTGGGGCAATGAGCAGTTCTTC	CSVEGWGNEQFF
TRBD2	.	TRBV7-2	TRBJ2-2	TGTGCCAGCAGCTTTGTTAGCGGGAGCCCAAACACCGGGGAGCTGTTTTTT	CASSFVSGSPNTGELFF
.	.	TRBV5-4	TRBJ1-2	TGTGCCAGCAGCTTCCTCTACCCTATACAAGGATTCTATGGCTACACCTTC	CASSFLYPIQGFYGYTF
.	.	TRBV27	TRBJ2-2	TGTGCCAGCAGTCTATGGGGTAGCGGGAACACCGGGGAGCTGTTTTTT	CASSLWGSGNTGELFF
.	once	TRBV15	TRBJ2-7	TGTGCCACCAGCAGAGTACAGGAGCCTTCCTACGAGCAGTACTTC	CATSRVQEPSYEQYF
.	.	TRBV25-1	TRBJ2-7	TGTGCCAGCAGTTTCAGGGGGGGGTCCGGCGAGCAGTACTTC	CASSFRGGSGEQYF
TRBD1	.	TRBV27	TRBJ1-2	TGTGCCAGCAGTCCGTGGACAGGGGTCGGCTACACCTTC	CASSPWTGVGYTF
TRBD2	.	TRBV5-1	TRBJ2-2	TGCGCCAGCAGCCAACGTGGTAGCGGGGCCACCGGGGAGCTGTTTTTT	CASSQRGSGATGELFF
TRBD1	.	TRBV25-1	TRBJ1-1	TGTGCCACCATCTCCGGGACAGTCATGAACACTGAAGCTTTCTTT	CATISGTVMNTEAFF
.	.	TRBV5-1	TRBJ1-1	TGCGCCAGCAGCTCCGACCAGGGGTTGAGCACTGAAGCTTTCTTT	CASSSDQGLSTEAFF
.	.	TRBV27	TRBJ2-7	TGTGCCAGCAGTCCCCTTAGGGAGACCTACGAGCAGTACTTC	CASSPLRETYEQYF
.	.	TRBV29-1	TRBJ2-1	TGCAGCTCTCTTCGGGTGGGTGAGCAGTTCTTC	CSSLRVGEQFF
.	once	TRBV28	TRBJ1-1	TGTGCCAGCAGTTATAGGGTTGAAGCTTTCTTT	CASSYRVEAFF
TRBD2	.	TRBV29-1	TRBJ2-7	TGCAGCGTTCCCGGGACTAGCGGTTACGAGCAGTACTTC	CSVPGTSGYEQYF
.	.	TRBV11-2	TRBJ1-1	TGTGCCAGCAGCTTAGCTGGGGTGAGCTACATGAACACTGAAGCTTTCTTT	CASSLAGVSYMNTEAFF
.	.	TRBV7-6	TRBJ1-1	TGTGCCAGCAGCTTAGAAGTCGCAGGGAGGAGGACTGAAGCTTTCTTT	CASSLEVAGRRTEAFF
.	.	TRBV7-9	TRBJ2-5	TGTGCCAGCAGCCCCTTGGACACGGCCGTGCTGGAGACCCAGTACTTC	CASSPLDTAVLETQYF
TRBD1	.	TRBV5-1	TRBJ1-1	TGCGCCAGCAGCTCGACAGGGGGACTAGAAGCTTTCTTT	CASSSTGGLEAFF
.	.	TRBV30	TRBJ2-5	TGTGCCTGGAGTGTACTCGTCCAGGGGACCCAGTACTTC	CAWSVLVQGTQYF
.	.	TRBV7-9	TRBJ2-5	TGTGCCAGCAGCCCCCCGACAACCGAAGAGACCCAGTACTTC	CASSPPTTEETQYF
.	.	TRBV2	TRBJ1-4	TGTGCCAGCAGTGAGTCAAGCGCAACTAATGAAAAACTGTTTTTT	CASSESSATNEKLFF
.	.	TRBV19	TRBJ1-2	TGTGCCAGTAGTGTCACTAAGAAGTCGGGCTATGGCTACACCTTC	CASSVTKKSGYGYTF
TRBD1	.	TRBV9	TRBJ2-1	TGTGCCAGCAGCGTAGGGTTCGAGGGACAGGTGATGAATGAGCAGTTCTTC	CASSVGFEGQVMNEQFF
.	once	TRBV6-5	TRBJ2-1	TGTGCCAGCAGTTATTACGAGTCCAATGAGCAGTTCTTC	CASSYYESNEQFF
.	.	TRBV13	TRBJ1-1	TGTGCCAGCAGCTTAGTTAGCAGGGTAACTGAAGCTTTCTTT	CASSLVSRVTEAFF
.	.	TRBV20-1	TRBJ1-1	TGCAGTGCTCGAAACGGCCCGGAGGCTTTCTTT	CSARNGPEAFF